This T cell receptor beta chain was observed in a study of identical twins. Each CDR3 protein gets one entry after TCRdb re-called the 5' RACE reads with MiXCR. The table shows 550,000 to 700,000 distinct CDR3 sequences, with about 20% occurring only once. Regarding this clonotype: The antigen remains undetermined.

General study points: Models predicted less out-of-frame TCR alpha sharing in monozygotic twins than was found. In cord blood, abundant beta clonotypes had fewer insertions; memory showed no trend.

V lost 0 bases and J 0 bases, leaving 11 bases between the germline ends. Germline values: CDR1 SEHNR, CDR2 FQNEAQ (reference sequence). This CDR3 is 16 amino acids long. The sample was also linked to a second study, of T cells expressing NK-cell markers. That study reports: Also leading the CD3+CD56-NKG2C+ fraction in a handful of donors were these clonotypes.

The chain recombines TRBV7-9 with TRBJ1-2; D not certain. This TCR came from a woman between 18 and 30 years old in good health. The sequencing sample was made of PBMCs. CDR3: CASSLAFRSANYGYTF. The CDR3 DNA is TGTGCCAGCAGCTTAGCGTTCAGGTCAGCTAACTATGGCTACACCTTC.